This TCR beta chain was documented in a study of blood T cell repertoires in COVID-19 (dated by TCRdb to about 2020). General notes on the study: The collaborator samples originated in the United States, Italy and Spain and spanned the acute and convalescent phases of COVID-19. The material from the prospective study consisted of cDNA or gDNA derived from T cells, B-cell-depleted T cells, or PBMCs. Deeply sampled blood TCRbeta repertoires from subjects exposed to, actively infected with, or recovered from COVID-19 were included in the dataset. The repertoires were made available in a free public database intended to serve as a resource for research on the immune response to SARS-CoV-2. Samples came from the ongoing ImmuneRACE study (first 160 participants) plus 1,254 subjects from 6 global collaborators. A de-identified subject ID, COVID-19 status, age in years and sex were almost always included in the sample metadata. Where available, HLA class I and class II types were taken from metadata supplied by the sample provider and were not determined by assay-based typing. Results the study describes overall, beyond this receptor: Clinical and demographic metadata were provided uncurated, with the amount varying by source and participant.

TCRbeta CDR3 regions were amplified from genomic DNA using the immunoSEQ Assay, a bias-controlled multiplex PCR. Turning to the authors' computational methods: Nucleated cell counts per sample were estimated from amplification of reference gene primers within the assay. To quantify the absolute abundance of each unique TCRbeta CDR3 rearrangement, sequence reads were collapsed and filtered. For each sample, productive Simpson clonality was calculated as the square root of Simpson's diversity index over productive rearrangements. This immuneACCESS table, as held by TCRdb, lists in-frame sequences with V and J called but not all clones. Of the missing ones, under half trace to an unresolved V gene in checked studies; the others have no known cause. V, J and clone size are those of that table, while D and trimming were read from the DNA. This sample holds 70,000 to 85,000 clones; 65% to 85% were observed only once. Of the sample, roughly a sixth falls within the top ten clones.

Collaborating institutions collected whole blood in K2EDTA tubes following their own protocols. Collaborator samples were shipped for TCRbeta analysis as frozen whole blood, isolated PBMCs, or DNA extracted from either sample type. With regard to this clone: This clone's antigen is unknown. Per-base qualities were not stored, and no clone one base away is much larger.

Sequencing was done on a sample of peripheral blood. The clonotype was recovered from a woman of 80 years or more with acute or convalescent COVID-19.

Here is the DNA: TGTGCCAGCTCACCACCAGGGACAGCTTGGATAGCCAAAAACATTCAGTACTTC. The resulting protein is CASSPPGTAWIAKNIQYF. The receptor chain draws on TRBV18 and TRBJ2-4; 7 bases in between match TRBD1. From the cysteine through the phenylalanine, the CDR3 covers 18 amino acids. The DNA shown is the 54-base CDR3, in frame from base 1. CDR1 KGHSH and CDR2 LQKENI were looked up in the germline V gene. Trimming takes 0 bases off V and 0 bases off J; junction bases not matched to a gene: 8.